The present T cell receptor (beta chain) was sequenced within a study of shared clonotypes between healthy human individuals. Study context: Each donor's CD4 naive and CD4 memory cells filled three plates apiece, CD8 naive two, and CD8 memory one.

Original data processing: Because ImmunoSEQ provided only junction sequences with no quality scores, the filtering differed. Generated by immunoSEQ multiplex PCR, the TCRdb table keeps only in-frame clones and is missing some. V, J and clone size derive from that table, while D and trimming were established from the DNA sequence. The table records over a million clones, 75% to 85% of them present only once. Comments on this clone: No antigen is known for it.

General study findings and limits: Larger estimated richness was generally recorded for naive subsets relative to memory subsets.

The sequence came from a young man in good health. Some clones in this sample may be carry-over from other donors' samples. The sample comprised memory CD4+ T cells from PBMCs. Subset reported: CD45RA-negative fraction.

The CDR3 reads CATRVGGAGQPQHF. As DNA, the CDR3 is TGTGCCACCAGAGTTGGGGGGGCCGGGCAGCCCCAGCATTTT. The V gene is TRBV15, the J gene TRBJ1-5, with D maybe TRBD1 (6 bases). The CDR3 is made up of 14 amino acids. V was shortened by 6 bases and J by 7 bases, with 16 bases between the two germline ends. CDR1 is LNHNV and CDR2 is YYDKDF in the germline V gene (reference sequence).